A single sample gave rise to the 27 T cell receptor beta chains below, sequenced in a study of OX40 agonist ivuxolimab in advanced cancers. TCRdb's table, derived via immunoSEQ multiplex PCR, lists solely in-frame clones and lacks some. Among approximately 35,000 clones listed, about 92% were seen once. Sample: CD4+ or CD8+ T cells sorted from blood, taken in a trial of the OX40 agonist ivuxolimab. These receptors were collected from an adult with an advanced solid tumor such as melanoma, head and neck, liver or kidney cancer.

The chain combines TRBV13 with TRBJ2-2; the match to TRBD2 covers 9 bases. Unmatched junction bases numbered 9, after V lost 7 bases and J lost 0 bases. The germline CDR1 and CDR2 sequences are PRHDT and FYEKMQ (reference sequence). The CDR3 totals 17 residues. The CDR3 here is CASNLDSGRSNTGELFF. The CDR3 coding sequence is TGTGCCAGCAACTTGGATAGCGGGAGATCGAACACCGGGGAGCTGTTTTTT. Combining the CDR3 with reference TRBV13 and TRBJ2-2 gives the whole variable domain AAGVIQSPRHLIKEKRETATLKCYPIPRHDTVYWYQQGPGQDPQFLISFYEKMQSDKGSIPDRFSAQQFSDYHSELNMSSLELGDSALYFCASNLDSGRSNTGELFFGEGSRLTVL.

The chain employs TRBV19 and TRBJ2-7; unclear D gene. Trimming stripped 1 base from V and 4 bases from J, with 14 bases between. There are 15 residues in the CDR3. Germline CDR1 and CDR2: LNHDA and SQIVND (reference sequence). DNA of the CDR3: TGTGCCAGTAGTATAGGATTTGGAGAACTTTACGAGCAGTACTTC. This codes for CASSIGFGELYEQYF.

The chain recombines TRBV9 with TRBJ2-3; 9 bases fit TRBD2. V was pared by 2 bases and J by 3 bases, with 4 bases of the junction left unmatched. CDR1 is SGDLS, CDR2 YYNGEE, per germline. The CDR3 loop spans 15 amino acids. CDR3 DNA sequence: TGTGCCAGCAGCGTTGGTAGCGGGAGAACAGATACGCAGTATTTT. This encodes CASSVGSGRTDTQYF.

The CDR3 is CASSESLAGSPVGGELFF. The CDR3 nucleotides read TGTGCCAGCAGCGAGTCTCTAGCGGGTTCCCCCGTTGGGGGGGAGCTGTTTTTT. The chain couples TRBV7-8 to TRBJ2-2; TRBD2 matches at 8 bases. CDR1 is SGHVS and CDR2 is FQNEAQ in the germline V gene. This CDR3 is built from 18 residues. The ends lost 5 bases at V and 8 bases at J; junction bases unmatched: 19. The whole variable domain, remainder taken from reference TRBV7-8 and TRBJ2-2, is GAGVSQSPRYKVAKRGQDVALRCDPISGHVSLFWYQQALGQGPEFLTYFQNEAQLDKSGLPSDRFFAERPEGSVSTLKIQRTQQEDSAVYLCASSESLAGSPVGGELFFGEGSRLTVL.

The chain couples TRBV21-1 to TRBJ2-3; TRBD2, the table's D call, was not compared with the DNA. TRBV21-1 counts as a pseudogene. The CDR3 sequence is 19 residues long. CDR3: CASSAPGLAGYPSTDTQYF. CDR3 nucleotides: TGTGCCAGCAGCGCTCCGGGACTAGCGGGATATCCTAGCACAGATACGCAGTATTTT.

The chain links TRBV6-5 to TRBJ2-7, with TRBD1 matching 10 bases. This CDR3 contains 14 residues. V trimming: 4 bases; J trimming: 3 bases; junction bases outside the gene matches: 3. CDR1 is MNHEY, CDR2 SVGAGI, per germline. CDR3: CASSFRDRGYEQYF. The CDR3 region has the DNA TGTGCCAGCAGTTTCCGGGACAGGGGCTACGAGCAGTACTTC.

The chain uses TRBV18 and TRBJ1-1, with TRBD1 matching over 7 bases. V dropped 7 bases and J dropped 8; count of bases not matched to a gene: 13. The CDR3 loop spans 14 amino acids. Germline V lookup: CDR1 KGHSH, CDR2 LQKENI. CDR3 sequence: CASFTGQTSFEAFF. DNA for the CDR3: TGTGCCAGCTTTACGGGACAGACGAGTTTCGAAGCTTTCTTT.

V gene TRBV6-1 combines with J gene TRBJ2-2; D is uncertain. The ends were cut back, 0 bases at V and 3 bases at J, with 11 bases in the middle. Germline assignment: CDR1 MNHNS and CDR2 SASEGT. The CDR3 runs 16 residues. CDR3 region: CASSEALPFYTGELFF. The CDR3 DNA follows: TGTGCCAGCAGTGAAGCGCTTCCGTTCTACACCGGGGAGCTGTTTTTT.

This clone is a singleton in its sample. The gene calls are TRBV5-6 and TRBJ2-5, with no clear D. Gene TRBJ2-7 matches the end of the DNA better, so the J call may be wrong. Germline CDR1 SGHDT, CDR2 YYEEEE. The CDR3 extends over 12 amino acids. The CDR3 DNA sequence: TGTGCCAGCACCGTTGATCGCTACGAGCAGTACTTC. Translation: CASTVDRYEQYF.

The chain uses TRBV4-2 and TRBJ2-3, with D tentatively TRBD2 (5 bases). This CDR3 comprises 15 residues. Trimming removed 0 bases from V and 2 bases from J, with 9 bases in between. Germline CDR1 reads LGHNA; CDR2 reads YNFKEQ. The CDR3 DNA reads TGTGCCAGCAGCCAAGATCGGACTTTCACAGATACGCAGTATTTT. Its protein is CASSQDRTFTDTQYF.

The CDR3 reads CASSFRGLAGGPVMETQYF. CDR3 nucleotides: TGTGCCAGCAGCTTCAGAGGACTAGCGGGAGGGCCGGTCATGGAGACCCAGTACTTC. This sequence joins TRBV7-6 and TRBJ2-5; 15 bases fit TRBD2. This CDR3 is built from 19 residues. CDR1 and CDR2 from the germline V gene are SGHVS and FNYEAQ. The junction had 13 bases not matched to a gene; V was cut back by 3 bases and J by 5 bases.

CDR3 nucleotide sequence: TGTGCCAGCAGCCTCGGACAGGGTCAAGAGACCCAGTACTTC. It translates to CASSLGQGQETQYF. The chain carries TRBV7-2 and TRBJ2-5; 8 bases align to TRBD1. The V gene's germline CDR1 is SGHTA and CDR2 FQGNSA. The V segment lost 5 bases and the J segment 2 bases; nucleotides outside the gene matches: 4. The CDR3 totals 14 residues.

The CDR3 loop reads CASSEALRPGGNQPQHF. The CDR3 DNA reads TGTGCCAGCAGTGAAGCGCTTCGACCGGGGGGCAATCAGCCCCAGCATTTT. This chain links TRBV2 with TRBJ1-5; a possible D gene is TRBD1 (5 bases). The CDR3 is 17 residues long. The germline gives CDR1 SNHLY, CDR2 FYNNEI. V was clipped by 0 bases and J by 2 bases, with 14 bases between them.

The chain joins TRBV13 to TRBJ2-3; the match to TRBD2 covers 7 bases. The CDR3 runs 16 residues. Germline V gene sequence: CDR1 PRHDT, CDR2 FYEKMQ (reference sequence). The V gene end was trimmed by 1 base and the J gene end by 1 base; junction bases not matched to a gene: 5. CDR3 region: CASSLDSSGGTDTQYF. The CDR3 DNA follows: TGTGCCAGCAGCTTAGACTCTAGCGGCGGCACAGATACGCAGTATTTT.

The chain is built from TRBV4-1 and TRBJ2-1; D unclear. This CDR3 is built from 12 residues. Germline V gives CDR1 MGHRA, CDR2 YSYEKL. V lost 4 bases to trimming and J lost 8 bases, with 9 bases between them. The DNA for the CDR3 is TGCGCCAGCAGCCTGCCAGACGATGAGCAGTTCTTC. The encoded protein is CASSLPDDEQFF.

This clone was observed many times. V usage is TRBV7-9 and J usage is TRBJ2-7, with a tentative D call TRBD2 (5 bases). Germline CDR1 is SEHNR and CDR2 is FQNEAQ (reference sequence). The CDR3 totals 15 residues. The ends were cut back, 5 bases at V and 2 bases at J, with 16 bases in the middle. The CDR3, as DNA: TGTGCCAGCAGCCCCTTTGGGAGCGGCCCCTACGAGCAGTACTTC. Translation gives CASSPFGSGPYEQYF.

This sequence joins TRBV28 and TRBJ2-5, with 7 nucleotides matching TRBD1. Germline lookup yields CDR1 MDHEN and CDR2 SYDVKM. V lost 6 bases, J lost 7 bases, and 17 bases stayed unmatched. CDR3 size: 16 residues. In nucleotides, the CDR3 is TGTGCCAGCAGCGATGGGACAGAGGTTGATTTTGGGACCCAGTACTTC. This gives the protein CASSDGTEVDFGTQYF.

The genes are TRBV7-9 and TRBJ2-2, with unresolved D. This CDR3 spans 15 amino acids. Germline loops: CDR1 SEHNR, CDR2 FQNEAQ (reference sequence). The V end was cut by 3 bases, the J end by 4 bases, with 12 bases between. CDR3 amino acids: CASSLSSSPTGELFF. The CDR3, as DNA: TGTGCCAGCAGCTTGAGTAGTTCTCCCACCGGGGAGCTGTTTTTT. Full variable domain (outside the CDR3, taken from reference TRBV7-9 and TRBJ2-2): DTGVSQNPRHKITKRGQNVTFRCDPISEHNRLYWYRQTLGQGPEFLTYFQNEAQLEKSRLLSDRFSAERPKGSFSTLEIQRTEQGDSAMYLCASSLSSSPTGELFFGEGSRLTVL.

This chain links TRBV7-3 with TRBJ2-7; D is possibly TRBD2 (6 bases). Trimming left V 4 bases short and J 7 bases short, with 14 bases between. CDR3 length: 13 residues. The V gene's germline CDR1 is SGHTA and CDR2 FQGTGA. The CDR3 region has the DNA TGTGCCAGCAGCTCGACACCCCGGGGGGAGCAGTACTTC. This sequence encodes CASSSTPRGEQYF.

The rearrangement joins TRBV21-1 to TRBJ2-1; the D call in the table, TRBD2, was not verified against the DNA. TRBV21-1 is described as a pseudogene. The CDR3 totals 17 residues. The CDR3 DNA follows: TGTGCCAGCAGCTGCCGGACTAGCGGGAGGAACAACAATGAGCAGTTCTTC. It yields the protein CASSCRTSGRNNNEQFF.

V and J are TRBV5-5 and TRBJ1-1; D is ambiguous. Germline V lookup: CDR1 SGHKS, CDR2 YYEKEE (reference sequence). CDR3 length: 16 residues. V was clipped by 1 base and J by 4 bases, with 17 bases between them. For the CDR3, the DNA is TGTGCCAGCAGCTTGTCGGAAACGGCTCTATTCACTGAAGCTTTCTTT. As protein: CASSLSETALFTEAFF. The whole variable domain, filled in from reference TRBV5-5 and TRBJ1-1, reads DAGVTQSPTHLIKTRGQQVTLRCSPISGHKSVSWYQQVLGQGPQFIFQYYEKEERGRGNFPDRFSARQFPNYSSELNVNALLLGDSALYLCASSLSETALFTEAFFGQGTRLTVV.

The rearrangement joins TRBV7-9 to TRBJ1-4; unclear D gene. Germline CDR1 reads SEHNR; CDR2 reads FQNEAQ (reference sequence). The CDR3 is 14 amino acids. Trimming removed 4 bases from V and 4 bases from J, with 10 bases in between. This chain's CDR3 is CASSYATINEKLFF. DNA for the CDR3: TGTGCCAGCAGCTATGCAACGATTAATGAAAAACTGTTTTTT.

The V gene is TRBV5-6, the J gene TRBJ2-1, with D perhaps TRBD1 (6 bases). Between the trimmed V and J ends, which lost 2 bases and 4 bases, there was a span of 7 bases. Germline values: CDR1 SGHDT, CDR2 YYEEEE. The CDR3 runs 13 residues. CDR3 region: CASSFGQYNEQFF. CDR3 DNA: TGTGCCAGCAGCTTTGGACAGTACAATGAGCAGTTCTTC.

V is TRBV4-3 and J is TRBJ2-5, with D perhaps TRBD1 or TRBD2 (5 bases each). Germline CDR1 and CDR2: LGHNA and YSLEER. Trimming cost V 1 base and J 7 bases, with 10 bases left between them. There are 13 residues in the CDR3. The CDR3 bases are TGCGCCAGCAGCCAAGGGGTGGGACGGACCCAGTACTTC. This gives the protein CASSQGVGRTQYF.

This chain connects TRBV7-2 to TRBJ2-3; 7 bases fit TRBD2. CDR3 length equals 16 residues. Germline V CDR1 and CDR2: SGHTA, FQGNSA. The junction had 10 bases not matched to a gene; V was cut back by 5 bases and J by 2 bases. The CDR3 loop is CASSEGRGGNTDTQYF. CDR3 coding DNA: TGTGCCAGCAGCGAAGGACGGGGAGGGAACACAGATACGCAGTATTTT.

The chain couples TRBV19 to TRBJ2-1; D uncertain. The length of the CDR3 is 11 residues. Germline lookup yields CDR1 LNHDA and CDR2 SQIVND (reference sequence). The CDR3 protein is CACGSYNEQFF. The CDR3 bases are TGTGCTTGTGGGTCCTACAATGAGCAGTTCTTC.

The genes are TRBV27 and TRBJ2-5; TRBD2 aligns across 7 bases. Gene TRBJ2-7 matches the end of the DNA better, so the J call may be wrong. CDR1 MNHEY and CDR2 SMNVEV come from the germline V gene (reference sequence). The CDR3 contains 15 residues. CDR3 sequence reads: CASSFFAGEGNEQYF. In DNA, the CDR3 is TGTGCCAGCAGTTTTTTTGCGGGAGAAGGGAACGAGCAGTACTTC.